The 20 T cell receptor beta chains given below trace back to one sample, sequenced in a study of cytomegalovirus exposure and HLA in healthy donors. The PCR made use of 60 Vbeta and 13 Jbeta primers. The protocol was immunoSEQ multiplex PCR, while the TCRdb copy is restricted to in-frame clones and leaves out a portion. The repertoire has hundreds of thousands of clones, around 80% of them found once; the top ten carry about 16%. Material for sequencing was PBMCs. These receptors all come from a man between 35 and 55 years old in good health and CMV-seronegative.

The chain has TRBV7-2 and TRBJ2-5; D call uncertain. Germline V lookup: CDR1 SGHTA, CDR2 FQGNSA. CDR3 size: 14 residues. V shed 1 base and J shed 1 base, with 7 bases lying between them. CDR3: CASSLDRVQETQYF. In DNA, the CDR3 is TGTGCCAGCAGCTTAGATCGGGTCCAAGAGACCCAGTACTTC.

The chain recombines TRBV5-4 with TRBJ1-5; D gene unclear. Trimming removed 4 bases from V and 3 bases from J, with 17 bases in between. CDR1 SGHNT and CDR2 YYREEE come from the germline V gene (reference sequence). The CDR3 sequence is 16 residues long. The CDR3 reads CASSLGLPADNQPQHF. In DNA, the CDR3 is TGTGCCAGCAGCCTAGGGCTACCAGCGGACAATCAGCCCCAGCATTTT.

V is TRBV18 and J is TRBJ2-1, with TRBD2 identical over 11 bases. J lost 5 bases, V lost 4 bases, and 4 bases had no gene match. The CDR3 loop spans 15 amino acids. The germline gives CDR1 KGHSH, CDR2 LQKENI. The CDR3 nucleotides read TGTGCCAGCTCACTGCCGACTAGCGGGGACAATGAGCAGTTCTTC. As protein: CASSLPTSGDNEQFF.

The rearrangement joins TRBV29-1 to TRBJ2-4; D remains unclear. The CDR3 consists of 11 residues. Germline loops: CDR1 SQVTM, CDR2 ANQGSEA. The CDR3 spells CSVLSQNIQYF. CDR3 coding DNA: TGCAGTGTATTATCCCAAAACATTCAGTACTTC.

The chain uses TRBV27 and TRBJ2-1; 9 bases line up with TRBD1. From germline, CDR1 is MNHEY and CDR2 SMNVEV (reference sequence). The length of the CDR3 is 15 residues. J gave up 6 bases and V 4 bases, and 7 bases lay outside the gene matches. In DNA form, the CDR3 reads TGTGCCAGCAGTTCGCCGGGACAGGGTATCAATGAGCAGTTCTTC. Translated, it gives CASSSPGQGINEQFF.

This rearrangement joins TRBV6-5 to TRBJ2-1; D is unresolved. V shed 6 bases and J shed 10 bases, with 13 bases lying between them. The CDR3 totals 12 residues. The germline V gene has CDR1 MNHEY and CDR2 SVGAGI. The chain's CDR3 is CASSLIRGEQFF. CDR3 DNA sequence: TGTGCCAGCAGCCTGATTCGAGGCGAGCAGTTCTTC.

The V call is TRBV4-1, the J call TRBJ2-7; possible D gene TRBD2, 6 bases. The V end lost 0 bases, the J end lost 4 bases, and 19 bases lay between the germline ends. This CDR3 is built from 17 residues. The germline gives CDR1 MGHRA, CDR2 YSYEKL. CDR3: CASSQELRTIFLYEQYF. DNA of the CDR3: TGCGCCAGCAGCCAAGAACTCAGGACTATCTTCTTATACGAGCAGTACTTC.

This sequence joins TRBV6-1 and TRBJ2-5; the match to TRBD1 covers 7 bases. Germline CDR1 and CDR2: MNHNS and SASEGT. The CDR3 is 14 amino acids. J was trimmed by 5 bases and V by 0 bases; bases with no gene match: 3. CDR3 region: CASSEATGRETQYF. CDR3 nucleotides: TGTGCCAGCAGTGAAGCGACAGGGCGGGAGACCCAGTACTTC.

This clone was seen just once. The chain links TRBV9 to TRBJ2-7; 8 bases align to TRBD1. Trimming at V came to 3 bases and at J to 1 base, leaving 0 bases not matched to a gene. CDR1 and CDR2 from the germline V gene are SGDLS and YYNGEE. CDR3 length: 13 residues. CDR3 residues: CASSGQGSYEQYF. DNA of the CDR3: TGTGCCAGCAGCGGACAGGGGTCCTACGAGCAGTACTTC.

The chain combines TRBV10-3 with TRBJ2-7; the match to TRBD2 covers 8 bases. V trimming: 4 bases; J trimming: 5 bases; junction bases outside the gene matches: 10. CDR1 is ENHRY, CDR2 SYGVKD, per germline. This CDR3 contains 15 residues. CDR3 region: CAISVRAGVGNEQYF. The CDR3 region has the DNA TGTGCCATCAGTGTCAGAGCGGGAGTCGGAAACGAGCAGTACTTC.

This clone was observed once. The chain employs TRBV27 and TRBJ2-7; a weak D match, TRBD2 (6 bases). There are 11 residues in the CDR3. V lost 7 bases and J lost 4, with 8 bases in between. CDR1 is MNHEY, CDR2 SMNVEV, per germline (reference sequence). This chain's CDR3 is CASMGGYEQYF. CDR3 coding DNA: TGTGCCAGCATGGGGGGATACGAGCAGTACTTC.

The chain employs TRBV5-5 and TRBJ1-1; 7 nucleotides line up with TRBD1. V trimming: 1 base; J trimming: 0 bases; junction bases outside the gene matches: 6. CDR1 SGHKS and CDR2 YYEKEE come from the germline V gene (reference sequence). The CDR3 runs to 16 residues. The CDR3 nucleotides are TGTGCCAGCAGCTTGCCACCGGGACAGATGAACACTGAAGCTTTCTTT. Protein product: CASSLPPGQMNTEAFF.

In its sample, this clone was seen once. The chain has TRBV6-1 and TRBJ1-5; 9 positions agree with TRBD1. This CDR3 has 15 amino acids. Looked up from germline, CDR1 is MNHNS and CDR2 is SASEGT. V shed 6 bases, J shed 3 bases, and the junction held 6 bases outside the gene matches. CDR3: CASRLDRGPNQPQHF. The CDR3 DNA follows: TGTGCCAGCAGGTTGGACAGGGGCCCCAATCAGCCCCAGCATTTT.

This clone was recorded a few times. The rearrangement links TRBV6-1 to TRBJ2-1; 12 nucleotides match TRBD2. The germline V gene encodes CDR1 MNHNS and CDR2 SASEGT. V was clipped by 2 bases and J by 6 bases; unmatched bases: 2. This CDR3 is built from 15 residues. CDR3: CASSELAGGPNEQFF. CDR3 bases: TGTGCCAGCAGTGAACTAGCGGGAGGGCCCAATGAGCAGTTCTTC.

This clone was detected a few times. The V call is TRBV2, the J call TRBJ1-1; tentatively, D is TRBD1 (6 bases). V lost 3 bases, J lost 1 base, and 9 bases lay in between. The CDR3 contains 14 residues. The V gene's germline CDR1 is SNHLY and CDR2 FYNNEI. CDR3 DNA: TGTGCCAGCAGTGAGATCAGGGGGAACACTGAAGCTTTCTTT. Residues: CASSEIRGNTEAFF.

The chain is built from TRBV7-9 and TRBJ1-3, with a possible D match to TRBD1 (6 bases). The CDR3 is 15 amino acids. The germline V gene encodes CDR1 SEHNR and CDR2 FQNEAQ (reference sequence). Between the trimmed V and J ends, which lost 5 bases and 2 bases, there was a span of 13 bases. This CDR3 reads CASSIPQGTGNTIYF. The CDR3 DNA reads as TGTGCCAGCAGCATACCTCAGGGGACTGGAAACACCATATATTTT.

The chain joins TRBV5-4 to TRBJ2-5; D remains unclear. Trimming shortened V by 0 bases and J by 3 bases, and 6 bases separated the two germline ends. Germline CDR1 is SGHNT and CDR2 is YYREEE (reference sequence). The CDR3 spans 13 residues. CDR3 in DNA: TGTGCCAGCAGCTTGGTGGGCGAAGAGACCCAGTACTTC. This gives the protein CASSLVGEETQYF.

This clone was counted a single time. This chain connects TRBV28 to TRBJ2-1; 7 bases align to TRBD2. With 3 bases clipped from V and 6 bases from J, the junction kept 17 bases outside the gene matches. This CDR3 is built from 18 residues. Germline V gene sequence: CDR1 MDHEN, CDR2 SYDVKM. DNA of the CDR3: TGTGCCAGCAGTTTGGGAACAGTCTGGGGGGGACCCACCAATGAGCAGTTCTTC. It codes for CASSLGTVWGGPTNEQFF. Supplemented by reference TRBV28 and TRBJ2-1, the full variable domain reads DVKVTQSSRYLVKRTGEKVFLECVQDMDHENMFWYRQDPGLGLRLIYFSYDVKMKEKGDIPEGYSVSREKKERFSLILESASTNQTSMYLCASSLGTVWGGPTNEQFFGPGTRLTVL.

This clone was observed a handful of times. V is TRBV5-1 and J is TRBJ2-3, with TRBD2 identical over 7 bases. Germline V gene sequence: CDR1 SGHRS, CDR2 YFSETQ. The CDR3 covers 13 residues. The trim removed 4 bases at V and 1 base at J, leaving 0 bases unmatched. The CDR3 is CASSRGGTDTQYF. As DNA, the CDR3 is TGCGCCAGCAGCCGGGGGGGCACAGATACGCAGTATTTT.

The J gene is TRBJ2-1, the V gene TRBV27, with D maybe TRBD2 (6 bases). Per germline, CDR1 MNHEY and CDR2 SMNVEV (reference sequence). Trimming left V 0 bases short and J 4 bases short, with 13 bases between. The CDR3 consists of 16 residues. In DNA form, the CDR3 reads TGTGCCAGCAGTTTATCGGGGCTAGCGTCGTACAATGAGCAGTTCTTC. This codes for CASSLSGLASYNEQFF.